The T cell receptor beta chain under discussion was sequenced for a study of T cells after posttransplantation cyclophosphamide. Study findings and constraints: Tissue-infiltrating T cells from skin or gut overlapped little with blood T cells. Later blood repertoires were often dominated by clones from the donor CD8+ memory compartment.

The naive gate required viable CD3+CD4+ or CD3+CD8+ cells with CCR7+CD45RA+CD45RO-CD95-CD27+CD28+ phenotype. This related bone marrow graft donor gave peripheral blood on the day of marrow donation. Profiling relied on immunoSEQ multiplex PCR, and the TCRdb table lists in-frame clones only, not all of them. The table records around 19,000 clones, nearly 99% of them present only once. J lost 6 bases, V lost 0 bases, and 4 bases had no gene match. CDR1 and CDR2 (germline): SGHDT, YYEEEE. The CDR3 is made up of 14 amino acids. A note on this clone: Its antigen is not identified.

Sequencing used naive CD4+ T cells sorted from PBMCs. This receptor was identified in a man in his forties in good health, CMV-negative, and a related stem cell transplant donor. This chain uses TRBV5-6 with TRBJ2-7; 9 positions match TRBD1. The CDR3 DNA is TGTGCCAGCAGCTTGGGGGGACAGGGCGGCGAGCAGTACTTC. Translating gives CASSLGGQGGEQYF.